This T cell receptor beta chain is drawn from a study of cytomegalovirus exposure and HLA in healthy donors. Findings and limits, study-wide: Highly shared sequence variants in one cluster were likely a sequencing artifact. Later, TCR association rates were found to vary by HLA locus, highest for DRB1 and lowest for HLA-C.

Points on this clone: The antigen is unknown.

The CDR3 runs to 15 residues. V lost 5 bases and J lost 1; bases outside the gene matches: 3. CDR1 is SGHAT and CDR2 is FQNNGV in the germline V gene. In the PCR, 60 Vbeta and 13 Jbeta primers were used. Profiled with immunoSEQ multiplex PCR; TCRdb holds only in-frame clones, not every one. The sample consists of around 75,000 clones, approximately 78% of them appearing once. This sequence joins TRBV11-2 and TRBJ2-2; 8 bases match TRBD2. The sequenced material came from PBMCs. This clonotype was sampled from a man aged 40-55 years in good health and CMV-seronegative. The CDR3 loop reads CASSLLAGNTGELFF. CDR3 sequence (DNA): TGTGCCAGCAGCCTTCTAGCGGGGAACACCGGGGAGCTGTTTTTT.